A single sample gave rise to the 5 T cell receptor beta chains below, sequenced in a study of T cell responses to AZD1222 COVID-19 vaccine. Sequencing used immunoSEQ multiplex PCR; TCRdb keeps in-frame clones, though not all of them. The sample holds roughly 130,000 clones, roughly 90% seen once. Source: peripheral blood, taken on day 0 of AZD1222 vaccination. The receptors shown here come from an adult in good health.

J is TRBJ1-5 and V is TRBV6-5; D perhaps matches TRBD1 (6 bases). CDR1 MNHEY and CDR2 SVGAGI come from the germline V gene. CDR3 size: 15 residues. V lost 6 bases, J lost 0 bases, and 12 bases lay in between. Written as DNA, the CDR3 is TGTGCCAGCAGCCCACAGGGATTTAGCAATCAGCCCCAGCATTTT. It yields the protein CASSPQGFSNQPQHF.

The chain has TRBV7-6 and TRBJ2-1, with 9 bases that match TRBD2. There are 17 residues in the CDR3. CDR1 and CDR2 (germline): SGHVS, FNYEAQ. Trimming cost V 2 bases and J 4 bases; bases outside gene matches: 9. The CDR3 DNA is TGTGCCAGCAGCTTAAGATCTAGCGGGGACGTGTACAATGAGCAGTTCTTC. Encoded protein: CASSLRSSGDVYNEQFF.

The chain carries TRBV5-1 and TRBJ2-7, with D perhaps being TRBD1 or TRBD2 (5 bases each). There are 16 residues in the CDR3. Germline assignment: CDR1 SGHRS and CDR2 YFSETQ. V was trimmed by 5 bases and J by 2 bases, leaving 20 bases between them. The CDR3 loop reads CASRSGTPEWPYEQYF. DNA for the CDR3: TGCGCCAGCAGATCCGGGACGCCTGAATGGCCCTACGAGCAGTACTTC.

V usage is TRBV18 and J usage is TRBJ1-3, with 7 bases fitting TRBD1. Germline CDR1 KGHSH, CDR2 LQKENI. The CDR3 sequence is 17 residues long. The trim removed 3 bases at V and 0 bases at J, leaving 8 bases unmatched. The CDR3 protein is CASSPLAGTVSGNTIYF. CDR3 bases: TGTGCCAGCTCACCCCTAGCCGGGACAGTCTCTGGAAACACCATATATTTT.

The genes are TRBV10-2 and TRBJ1-2, with 7 nucleotides matching TRBD1. V shed 6 bases and J 4 bases; nucleotides not matched to a gene: 11. The CDR3 runs to 15 residues. Germline V gene sequence: CDR1 WSHSY, CDR2 SAAADI. The CDR3 spells CASRGPWAGGYGYTF. The CDR3 DNA reads TGCGCCAGCAGGGGACCTTGGGCAGGGGGCTATGGCTACACCTTC.